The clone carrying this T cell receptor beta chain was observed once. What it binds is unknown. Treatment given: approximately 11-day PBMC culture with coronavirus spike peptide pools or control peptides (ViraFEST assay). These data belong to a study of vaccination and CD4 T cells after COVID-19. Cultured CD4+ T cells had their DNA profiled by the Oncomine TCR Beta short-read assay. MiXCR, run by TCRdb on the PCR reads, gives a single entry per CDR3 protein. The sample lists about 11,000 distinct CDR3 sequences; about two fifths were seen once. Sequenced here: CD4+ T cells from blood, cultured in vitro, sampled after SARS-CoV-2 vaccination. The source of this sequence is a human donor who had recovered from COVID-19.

The CDR3 region has the DNA TGTGCCATCAGTCCGATCTCCTTAGGGCCCCAGCATTTT. Protein product: CAISPISLGPQHF. The genes are TRBV10-3 and TRBJ1-5; D is unresolved. Germline V lookup: CDR1 ENHRY, CDR2 SYGVKD. The V gene lost 5 bases and the J gene lost 9 bases, with 14 bases spanning the gap. The CDR3 is 13 amino acids.